These T cell receptor beta chains were read from a single sample in a study of T-cell reconstitution after alpha-beta-depleted transplantation in children. TCRdb analysed the PCR reads with MiXCR anew, one entry per CDR3 protein. The profile shows approximately 190,000 distinct CDR3 sequences, under 8.5% of them singletons. The sequenced sample was PBMCs, mostly from graft donor cells, obtained 360 days after TCRalphabeta/CD19-depleted stem cell transplant. Receptors originate from a male patient under 10 years old who had a stem cell transplant for acute myeloid leukemia, so the T cells may come from the graft donor. Both conserved end residues are part of each CDR3. The D gene is left open where the match is weak. Size is stated for part of the rows, as once, few or many counts, or as a class when the clone is expanded.

DNA	CDR3	D	V	J	size
TGTGCCAGCAGCTTAAGGATGGAGGGAGGGGTCCACGAGCAGTACTTC	CASSLRMEGGVHEQYF	TRBD2	TRBV7-6	TRBJ2-7	many
TGCAGTGCTAGCGCCGGAGGGAGGGACGCAGAGACCCAGTACTTC	CSASAGGRDAETQYF	TRBD2	TRBV20-1	TRBJ2-5	.
TGTGCCTTCCGACGTCTGGCAGGGATTACCGGGGAGCTGTTTTTT	CAFRRLAGITGELFF	.	TRBV12-3/TRBV12-4	TRBJ2-2	few
TGTGCCAGCAGCTCCGCCCGGACTAGCGGGAGCCATGAGCAGTTCTTC	CASSSARTSGSHEQFF	TRBD2	TRBV11-2	TRBJ2-1	.
TGTGCCAGCAGTCGCCGGGACCCGAGGTACAATGAGCAGTTCTTC	CASSRRDPRYNEQFF	.	TRBV12-3/TRBV12-4	TRBJ2-1	few
TGTGCCAGCAGCCCAAGTCGGACAGTCCTCTCCTACGAGCAGTACTTC	CASSPSRTVLSYEQYF	.	TRBV7-2	TRBJ2-7	many
TGTGCCAGCAGTTACGGCAGAACTAGCGGGGGACAAGAGACCCAGTACTTC	CASSYGRTSGGQETQYF	TRBD2	TRBV6-5	TRBJ2-5	few
TGCGCCAGCAGCCAAGATATCCCCGGACAGGGGAACACTGAAGCTTTCTTT	CASSQDIPGQGNTEAFF	TRBD1	TRBV4-3	TRBJ1-1	.
TGTGCCAGCAGCCAAGTTCGGGCTCCGCGACACAATGAGCAGTTCTTC	CASSQVRAPRHNEQFF	.	TRBV3-1	TRBJ2-1	few
TGTGCCAGCAGCCCGTGGGGCAATCAGCCCCAGCATTTT	CASSPWGNQPQHF	.	TRBV7-2	TRBJ1-5	few
TGTGCCAGCAGTTACACATCGACTGCGGTAGCTTTCTTT	CASSYTSTAVAFF	.	TRBV6-5	TRBJ1-1	few
TGTGCCAGCAGTTTGACTAGCGGGAAGAACACCGGGGAGCTGTTTTTT	CASSLTSGKNTGELFF	TRBD2	TRBV5-5	TRBJ2-2	many
TGCAGCGTTGCACCTTTTGGCGGGGAGCTGTTTTTT	CSVAPFGGELFF	.	TRBV29-1	TRBJ2-2	many
TGTGCCAGCAGCCAAGAAGGACAGTCAGACGAGCAGTACTTC	CASSQEGQSDEQYF	.	TRBV12-3/TRBV12-4	TRBJ2-7	many
TGCAGCGTTGGGACTAGCGGACACGGGGAGCTGTTTTTT	CSVGTSGHGELFF	TRBD2	TRBV29-1	TRBJ2-2	many
TGTGCCAGCAGCTTATTTGGCAGGGCTCCCCAAGAGACCCAGTACTTC	CASSLFGRAPQETQYF	.	TRBV7-2	TRBJ2-5	.
TGTGCCAGCAGCTTGTACAGGGCCAGCGAGACCCAGTACTTC	CASSLYRASETQYF	.	TRBV5-4	TRBJ2-5	.
TGCGCCAGCAGCCAGAATCAGGGGTTCGGCATGTCGACCCAGTACTTC	CASSQNQGFGMSTQYF	.	TRBV5-1	TRBJ2-5	few
TGTGCCATCAGTGACCCGCCCGGGACTAGGGCCAAAAACATTCAGTACTTC	CAISDPPGTRAKNIQYF	TRBD2	TRBV10-3	TRBJ2-4	medium-sized
TGCAGCGTCGACCTCGGGTACCCCGTGGAGACCCAGTACTTC	CSVDLGYPVETQYF	.	TRBV29-1	TRBJ2-5	.
TGTGCCACCGGGACAGGGCTACCTAGAGAGCTGTTTTTT	CATGTGLPRELFF	TRBD1	TRBV2	TRBJ2-2	.
TGCGCCAGCAGCTTTGGCGGGGAGGTAGATACGCAGTATTTT	CASSFGGEVDTQYF	.	TRBV5-1	TRBJ2-3	.
TGTGCCACCAGTGATCTATCCCACCCGAACAGGGACTCTGGGGCCAACGTCCTGACTTTC	CATSDLSHPNRDSGANVLTF	.	TRBV24-1	TRBJ2-6	many
TGCAGCCCCGGCCTAGAATTAGTTTACAATGAGCAGTTCTTC	CSPGLELVYNEQFF	.	TRBV20-1	TRBJ2-1	many
TGCAGTGCTAGCGCCGGGGGCCCCTTTTATAACACAGATACGCAGTATTTT	CSASAGGPFYNTDTQYF	.	TRBV20-1	TRBJ2-3	.
TGCGCCAGCAGCTTTCACAGGGGGAACACTGAAGCTTTCTTT	CASSFHRGNTEAFF	TRBD1	TRBV5-1	TRBJ1-1	few
TGCGCCAGCGGACTGGGACAGGCTACCTACGAGCAGTACTTC	CASGLGQATYEQYF	TRBD1	TRBV5-1	TRBJ2-7	many
TGTGCCAGCAGCCTAAGCGCCCAGGGGGGGTACGAGCAGTACTTC	CASSLSAQGGYEQYF	.	TRBV3-1	TRBJ2-7	.
TGCGCCAGCAGCTTTCCGGCAGGGGAGACCCAGTACTTC	CASSFPAGETQYF	.	TRBV5-1	TRBJ2-5	many
TGTGCCAGCAGCTTGAGAAGGGAGTCGGGGGAGCTGTTTTTT	CASSLRRESGELFF	.	TRBV5-5	TRBJ2-2	few
TGCAGTGCTAGCCAAGTGAGGGAGACCCAGTACTTC	CSASQVRETQYF	.	TRBV20-1	TRBJ2-5	few
TGCAGCGTTGCCCCTCCGGGACGCACCTACGAGCAGTACTTC	CSVAPPGRTYEQYF	.	TRBV29-1	TRBJ2-7	few
TGTGCCAGCAGCGACGGGCGGGAAAAACTGTTTTTT	CASSDGREKLFF	.	TRBV28	TRBJ1-4	few
TGTGCCAGCAGTTCCGGTTTCAGCCGCGATCAGCCCCAGCATTTT	CASSSGFSRDQPQHF	.	TRBV27	TRBJ1-5	.
TGCAGTGCTCAACCGTCGGGATTGACCTACGAGCAGTACTTC	CSAQPSGLTYEQYF	.	TRBV20-1	TRBJ2-7	many
TGCGCCAGCAACGATGGGGCCCAAGAGACCCAGTACTTC	CASNDGAQETQYF	.	TRBV5-1	TRBJ2-5	many
TGTGCCAGCAGTGAGACTAGCGGGAGGAGGGGGTACAATGAGCAGTTCTTC	CASSETSGRRGYNEQFF	TRBD2	TRBV25-1	TRBJ2-1	few
TGTGCCAGCATAGGGGAGGGCCCCTACGAGCAGTACTTC	CASIGEGPYEQYF	TRBD2	TRBV7-9	TRBJ2-7	.
TGTGCCAGCAGCCAAATTAAGGGACAGGCTCAAGAGACCCAGTACTTC	CASSQIKGQAQETQYF	TRBD1	TRBV3-1	TRBJ2-5	.
TGTGCCACCGGGGTGGAGCCCTCCGGAGAGACCCAGTACTTC	CATGVEPSGETQYF	.	TRBV25-1	TRBJ2-5	many
TGTGCCAGCAGTCAGGGGCAGGGAAACACTGAAGCTTTCTTT	CASSQGQGNTEAFF	.	TRBV12-3/TRBV12-4	TRBJ1-1	many
TGTGCCAGCAGGAGACAGGCGGTCGGGGAGCTGTTTTTT	CASRRQAVGELFF	.	TRBV25-1	TRBJ2-2	.
TGCAGTGCTAGAGAACTCAACTACGAGCAGTACTTC	CSARELNYEQYF	.	TRBV20-1	TRBJ2-7	many
TGTGCCAGCCGCGACACTAGCGGGAGTGGCAATTGGGTCTACAATGAGCAGTTCTTC	CASRDTSGSGNWVYNEQFF	TRBD2	TRBV6-2/TRBV6-3	TRBJ2-1	.
TGTGCCAGCAGCTTACAGTTTTCGTCCGGTGGGGACACTGAAGCTTTCTTT	CASSLQFSSGGDTEAFF	.	TRBV7-2	TRBJ1-1	.
TGTGCCGGGAGGAGGGCAACTAATGAAAAACTGTTTTTT	CAGRRATNEKLFF	.	TRBV7-9	TRBJ1-4	.
TGCAGCGCATGGACCGCCTACGAGCAGTACTTC	CSAWTAYEQYF	.	TRBV29-1	TRBJ2-7	.
TGTGCCAGCAGTGAATGGGGTAGCGTGAAGTACTTC	CASSEWGSVKYF	.	TRBV2	TRBJ2-7	many
TGCAGCGTTAAGTTATGGGAGACCCAGTACTTC	CSVKLWETQYF	.	TRBV29-1	TRBJ2-5	few
TGTGCCAGCTCACCCTTTAGGTATGGGGACACTGAAGCTTTCTTT	CASSPFRYGDTEAFF	.	TRBV18	TRBJ1-1	few